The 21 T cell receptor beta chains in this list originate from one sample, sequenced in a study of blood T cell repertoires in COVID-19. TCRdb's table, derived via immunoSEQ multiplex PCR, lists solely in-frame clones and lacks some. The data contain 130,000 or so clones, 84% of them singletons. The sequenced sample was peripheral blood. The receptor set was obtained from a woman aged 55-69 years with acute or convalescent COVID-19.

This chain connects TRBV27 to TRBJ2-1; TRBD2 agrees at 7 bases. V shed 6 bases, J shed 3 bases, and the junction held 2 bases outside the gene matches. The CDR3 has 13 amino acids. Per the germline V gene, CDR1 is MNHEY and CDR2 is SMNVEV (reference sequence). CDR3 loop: CASSGGIYNEQFF. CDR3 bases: TGTGCCAGCAGCGGGGGGATCTACAATGAGCAGTTCTTC.

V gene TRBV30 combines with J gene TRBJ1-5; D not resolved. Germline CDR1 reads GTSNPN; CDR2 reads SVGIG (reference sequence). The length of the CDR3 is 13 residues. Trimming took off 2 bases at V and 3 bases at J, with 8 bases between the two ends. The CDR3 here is CAWSTGYNQPQHF. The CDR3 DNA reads TGTGCCTGGAGTACGGGGTACAATCAGCCCCAGCATTTT. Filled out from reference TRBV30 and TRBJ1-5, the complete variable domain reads SQTIHQWPATLVQPVGSPLSLECTVEGTSNPNLYWYRQAAGRGLQLLFYSVGIGQISSEVPQNLSASRPQDRQFILSSKKLLLSDSGFYLCAWSTGYNQPQHFGDGTRLSIL.

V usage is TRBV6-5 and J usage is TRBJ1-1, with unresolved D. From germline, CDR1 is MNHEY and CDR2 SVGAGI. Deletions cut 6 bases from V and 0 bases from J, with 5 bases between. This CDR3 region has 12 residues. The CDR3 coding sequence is TGTGCCAGCAGGGAGTTGAACACTGAAGCTTTCTTT. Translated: CASRELNTEAFF.

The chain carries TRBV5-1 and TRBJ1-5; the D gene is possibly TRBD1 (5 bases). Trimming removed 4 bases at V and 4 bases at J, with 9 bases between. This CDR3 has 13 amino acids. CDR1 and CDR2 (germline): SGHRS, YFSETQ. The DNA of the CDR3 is TGCGCCAGCAGCCCCGGGGGTAATCAGCCCCAGCATTTT. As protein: CASSPGGNQPQHF.

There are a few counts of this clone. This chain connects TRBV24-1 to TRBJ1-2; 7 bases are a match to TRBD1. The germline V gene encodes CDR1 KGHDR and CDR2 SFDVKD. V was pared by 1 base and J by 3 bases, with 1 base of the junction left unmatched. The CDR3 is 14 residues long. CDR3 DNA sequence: TGTGCCACCAGTGATTTAGGACAGGACTATGGCTACACCTTC. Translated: CATSDLGQDYGYTF.

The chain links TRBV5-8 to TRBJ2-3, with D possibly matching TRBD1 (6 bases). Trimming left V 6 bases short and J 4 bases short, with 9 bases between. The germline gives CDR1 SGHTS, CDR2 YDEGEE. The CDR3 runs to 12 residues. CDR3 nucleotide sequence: TGTGCCAGCAAACAGGGCGCAGATACGCAGTATTTT. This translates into CASKQGADTQYF. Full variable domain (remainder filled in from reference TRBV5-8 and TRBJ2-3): EAGVTQSPTHLIKTRGQQATLRCSPISGHTSVYWYQQALGLGLQFLLWYDEGEERNRGNFPPRFSGRQFPNYSSELNVNALELEDSALYLCASKQGADTQYFGPGTRLTVL.

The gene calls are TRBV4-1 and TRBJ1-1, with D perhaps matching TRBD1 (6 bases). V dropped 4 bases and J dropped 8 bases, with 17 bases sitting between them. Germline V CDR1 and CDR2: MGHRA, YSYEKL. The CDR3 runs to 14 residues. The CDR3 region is CASSPIRDTWEAFF. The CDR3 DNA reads TGCGCCAGCAGCCCTATCCGGGACACCTGGGAAGCTTTCTTT.

CDR3 DNA: TGTGCCTGGAGTGCGGACAGGGCGAGTGGCTACACCTTC. It is translated as CAWSADRASGYTF. V gene TRBV30 combines with J gene TRBJ1-2; 8 bases are shared with TRBD1. The V segment lost 1 base and the J segment 7 bases; nucleotides outside the gene matches: 5. The length of the CDR3 is 13 residues. Germline V gene data show CDR1 as GTSNPN and CDR2 as SVGIG (reference sequence).

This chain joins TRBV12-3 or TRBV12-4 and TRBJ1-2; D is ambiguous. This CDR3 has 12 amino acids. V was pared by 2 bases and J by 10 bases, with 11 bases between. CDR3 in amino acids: CASSLFPRDYTF. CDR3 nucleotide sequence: TGTGCCAGCAGTTTATTTCCTCGGGACTACACCTTC.

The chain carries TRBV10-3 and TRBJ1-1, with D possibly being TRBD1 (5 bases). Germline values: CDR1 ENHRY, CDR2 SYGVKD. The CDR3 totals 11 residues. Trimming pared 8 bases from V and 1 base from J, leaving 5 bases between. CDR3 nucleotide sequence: TGTGCCATCCAGGGGAACACTGAAGCTTTCTTT. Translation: CAIQGNTEAFF.

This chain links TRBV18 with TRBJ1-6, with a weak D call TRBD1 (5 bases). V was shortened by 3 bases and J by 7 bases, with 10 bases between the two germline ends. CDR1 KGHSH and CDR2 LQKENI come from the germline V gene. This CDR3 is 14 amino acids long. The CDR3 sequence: CASSPGGDNSPLHF. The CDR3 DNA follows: TGTGCCAGCTCACCCGGGGGGGACAATTCACCCCTCCACTTT. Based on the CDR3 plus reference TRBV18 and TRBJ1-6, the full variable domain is NAGVMQNPRHLVRRRGQEARLRCSPMKGHSHVYWYRQLPEEGLKFMVYLQKENIIDESGMPKERFSAEFPKEGPSILRIQQVVRGDSAAYFCASSPGGDNSPLHFGNGTRLTVT.

CDR3 residues: CASSVGGIGNTEAFF. As DNA, the CDR3 is TGTGCCAGCAGCGTAGGGGGCATAGGGAACACTGAAGCTTTCTTT. J is TRBJ1-1 and V is TRBV9, with D possibly TRBD1 on 5 matching bases. The CDR3 is 15 amino acids. Trimming shortened V by 0 bases and J by 1 base, and 10 bases separated the two germline ends. In germline, CDR1 is SGDLS, CDR2 YYNGEE.

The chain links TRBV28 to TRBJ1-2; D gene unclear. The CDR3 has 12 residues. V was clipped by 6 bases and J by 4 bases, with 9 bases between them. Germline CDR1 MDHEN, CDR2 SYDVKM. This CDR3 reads CASSFNSYGYTF. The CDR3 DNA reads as TGTGCCAGCAGCTTCAACAGCTATGGCTACACCTTC.

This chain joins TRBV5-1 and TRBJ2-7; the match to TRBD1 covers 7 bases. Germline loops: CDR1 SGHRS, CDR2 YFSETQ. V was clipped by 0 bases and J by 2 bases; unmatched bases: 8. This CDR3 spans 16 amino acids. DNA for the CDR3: TGCGCCAGCAGCTTGGGCTCATCCGGGACAGCCTACGAGCAGTACTTC. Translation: CASSLGSSGTAYEQYF.

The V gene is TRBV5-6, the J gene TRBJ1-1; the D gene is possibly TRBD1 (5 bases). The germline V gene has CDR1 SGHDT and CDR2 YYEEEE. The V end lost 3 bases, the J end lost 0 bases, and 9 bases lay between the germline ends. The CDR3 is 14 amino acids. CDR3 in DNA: TGTGCCAGCAGCTGGGGGGGAGTGAACACTGAAGCTTTCTTT. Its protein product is CASSWGGVNTEAFF.

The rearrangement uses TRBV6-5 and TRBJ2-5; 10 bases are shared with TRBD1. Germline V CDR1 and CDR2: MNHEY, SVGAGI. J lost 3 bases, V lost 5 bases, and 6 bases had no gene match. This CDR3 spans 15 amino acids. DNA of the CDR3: TGTGCCAGCAGTCGACAGGGGGCTCGAGAAGAGACCCAGTACTTC. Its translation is CASSRQGAREETQYF.

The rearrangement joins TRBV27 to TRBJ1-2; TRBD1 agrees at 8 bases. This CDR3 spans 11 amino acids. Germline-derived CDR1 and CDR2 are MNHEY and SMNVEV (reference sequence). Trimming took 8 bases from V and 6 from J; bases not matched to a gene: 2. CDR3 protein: CASGRGHGYTF. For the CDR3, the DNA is TGTGCCAGCGGCAGGGGGCATGGCTACACCTTC.

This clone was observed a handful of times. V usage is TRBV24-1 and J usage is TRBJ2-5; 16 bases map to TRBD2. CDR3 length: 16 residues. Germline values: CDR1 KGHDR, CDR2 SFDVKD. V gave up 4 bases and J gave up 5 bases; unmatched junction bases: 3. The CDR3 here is CATSDPGLAGGETQYF. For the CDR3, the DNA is TGTGCCACCAGTGACCCGGGACTAGCGGGGGGGGAGACCCAGTACTTC.

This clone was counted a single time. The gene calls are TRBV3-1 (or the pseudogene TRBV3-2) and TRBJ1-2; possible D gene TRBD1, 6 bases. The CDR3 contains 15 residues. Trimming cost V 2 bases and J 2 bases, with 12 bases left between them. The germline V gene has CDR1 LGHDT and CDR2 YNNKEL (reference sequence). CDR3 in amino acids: CASSQRTVTNYGYTF. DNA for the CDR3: TGTGCCAGCAGCCAACGGACAGTGACGAACTATGGCTACACCTTC.

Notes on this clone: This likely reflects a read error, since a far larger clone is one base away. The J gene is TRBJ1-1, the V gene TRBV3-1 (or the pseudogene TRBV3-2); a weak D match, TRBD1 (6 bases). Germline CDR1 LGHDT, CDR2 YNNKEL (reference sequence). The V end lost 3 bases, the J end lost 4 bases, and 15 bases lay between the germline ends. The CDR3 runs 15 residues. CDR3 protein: CASSHDWRGGTEAFF. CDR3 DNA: TGTGCCAGCAGCCATGACTGGAGGGGGGGCACTGAAGCTTTCTTT.

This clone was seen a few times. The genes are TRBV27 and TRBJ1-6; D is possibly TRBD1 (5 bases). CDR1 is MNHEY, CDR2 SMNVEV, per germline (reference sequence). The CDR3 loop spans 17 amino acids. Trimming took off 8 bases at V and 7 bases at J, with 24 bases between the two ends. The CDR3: CASRTSTLRGPNSPLHF. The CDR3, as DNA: TGTGCCAGCCGAACGTCCACCCTAAGGGGCCCAAATTCACCCCTCCACTTT.